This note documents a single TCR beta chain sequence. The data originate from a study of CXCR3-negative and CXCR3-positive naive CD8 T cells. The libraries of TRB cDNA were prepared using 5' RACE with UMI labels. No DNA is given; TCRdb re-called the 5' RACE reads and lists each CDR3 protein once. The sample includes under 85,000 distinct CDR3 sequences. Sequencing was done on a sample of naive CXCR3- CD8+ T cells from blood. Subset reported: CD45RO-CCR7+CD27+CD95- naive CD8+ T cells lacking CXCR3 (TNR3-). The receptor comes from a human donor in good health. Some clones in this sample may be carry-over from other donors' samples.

CDR3 region: CASSSSVGTNLQKSPYEQYF. V gene TRBV7-6 combines with J gene TRBJ2-7; TCRdb picks TRBD2, but there is no DNA to check that call. Per the germline V gene, CDR1 is SGHVS and CDR2 is FNYEAQ. The CDR3 covers 20 residues.